A single sample gave rise to the 31 T cell receptor beta chains below, sequenced in a study of cytomegalovirus exposure and HLA in healthy donors. The primer mix had 60 Vbeta and 13 Jbeta primers. TCRdb keeps only in-frame clones here, not all; method: immunoSEQ multiplex PCR. The sample consists of around 170,000 clones, about 80% of them appearing once. Source material: PBMCs. All receptors derive from a man aged 55 to 70 in good health and CMV-seronegative.

The V and J genes are TRBV30 and TRBJ2-1, with D maybe TRBD2 (5 bases). CDR1 is GTSNPN, CDR2 SVGIG, per germline (reference sequence). The CDR3 loop spans 13 amino acids. V was pared by 4 bases and J by 3 bases, with 10 bases between. CDR3 loop: CAWMAGYYNEQFF. The CDR3 DNA sequence: TGTGCCTGGATGGCGGGCTACTACAATGAGCAGTTCTTC.

This clone was recorded a few times. The V gene is TRBV30, the J gene TRBJ2-7; D might be TRBD1 (5 bases). Looked up from germline, CDR1 is GTSNPN and CDR2 is SVGIG (reference sequence). The V gene lost 4 bases and the J gene lost 3 bases, with 19 bases spanning the gap. CDR3 size: 15 residues. CDR3 region: CAWKDWAGSFYEQYF. The CDR3 DNA reads as TGTGCCTGGAAGGATTGGGCAGGGTCGTTCTACGAGCAGTACTTC.

The table lists this clone with a few counts. This sequence joins TRBV21-1 and TRBJ1-1; TRBD1 reflects the table's D call only, with no check against the DNA. TRBV21-1 has pseudogene status. The CDR3 loop spans 16 amino acids. The CDR3 region is CASSKKGGQGVAEAFF. The CDR3 DNA reads as TGTGCCAGCAGCAAAAAAGGCGGACAGGGGGTGGCTGAAGCTTTCTTT.

CDR3 region: CASSFGPGLGNYEQYF. In nucleotides, the CDR3 is TGTGCCAGCAGCTTCGGTCCGGGACTAGGAAATTACGAGCAGTACTTC. The V call is TRBV7-3, the J call TRBJ2-7; TRBD2 matches 8 bases. This CDR3 is built from 16 residues. Germline trimming cut 3 bases from V and 4 bases from J; bases unmatched to any gene: 11. Germline values: CDR1 SGHTA, CDR2 FQGTGA.

CDR3: CASSSDSEAFF. The CDR3 DNA reads as TGTGCCAGCAGCTCGGACAGTGAAGCTTTCTTT. The chain recombines TRBV5-6 with TRBJ1-1, with D perhaps matching TRBD1 (6 bases). Germline V gene lookup returns CDR1 SGHDT and CDR2 YYEEEE. The ends were cut back, 3 bases at V and 7 bases at J, with 7 bases in the middle. The CDR3 is made up of 11 amino acids.

This sequence joins TRBV6-5 and TRBJ1-1; the D gene is possibly TRBD1 (6 bases). V shed 6 bases and J shed 6 bases, with 14 bases lying between them. The length of the CDR3 is 13 residues. Germline CDR1 MNHEY, CDR2 SVGAGI. CDR3 sequence: CASSLGGGAEAFF. The CDR3 DNA reads TGTGCCAGCAGCCTCGGAGGGGGGGCTGAAGCTTTCTTT.

A single count supports this clone. This chain joins TRBV5-1 and TRBJ2-7, with 8 nucleotides matching TRBD1. Germline CDR1 is SGHRS and CDR2 is YFSETQ. The CDR3 length is 14 residues. The ends lost 5 bases at V and 3 bases at J; junction bases unmatched: 7. In DNA, the CDR3 is TGCGCCAGCAGAATACAACAGGGGGTCTACGAGCAGTACTTC. Translation gives CASRIQQGVYEQYF.

The chain joins TRBV13 to TRBJ1-2; 7 positions match TRBD1. CDR3 length equals 19 residues. J lost 0 bases, V lost 0 bases, and 13 bases had no gene match. CDR1 is PRHDT and CDR2 is FYEKMQ in the germline V gene (reference sequence). CDR3 residues: CASSLGLSQGPPANYGYTF. The CDR3 DNA sequence: TGTGCCAGCAGCTTAGGTCTGTCACAGGGGCCCCCAGCTAACTATGGCTACACCTTC. The full variable domain, in which reference TRBV13 and TRBJ1-2 provide the parts outside the CDR3, is AAGVIQSPRHLIKEKRETATLKCYPIPRHDTVYWYQQGPGQDPQFLISFYEKMQSDKGSIPDRFSAQQFSDYHSELNMSSLELGDSALYFCASSLGLSQGPPANYGYTFGSGTRLTVV.

This chain uses TRBV15 with TRBJ1-2; D not certain. Deletions cut 0 bases from V and 3 bases from J, with 14 bases between. CDR3 length equals 16 residues. The germline CDR1 and CDR2 sequences are LNHNV and YYDKDF (reference sequence). The CDR3 spells CATSREGRVGDYGYTF. The CDR3 region has the DNA TGTGCCACCAGCAGAGAAGGGAGGGTAGGCGACTATGGCTACACCTTC.

V usage is TRBV29-1 and J usage is TRBJ2-2; a weak D match, TRBD1 (5 bases). V lost 6 bases, J lost 7 bases, and 12 bases lay in between. CDR3 length: 12 residues. The germline V gene has CDR1 SQVTM and CDR2 ANQGSEA. The CDR3 sequence: CSVTRDGGELFF. In DNA form, the CDR3 reads TGCAGCGTGACCAGGGATGGCGGGGAGCTGTTTTTT.

This clone was found once. The chain joins TRBV29-1 to TRBJ2-7; D possibly corresponds to TRBD1 (5 bases). Trimming removed 4 bases from V and 5 bases from J, with 21 bases in between. The CDR3 is 15 residues long. CDR1 SQVTM and CDR2 ANQGSEA come from the germline V gene. Written as DNA, the CDR3 is TGCAGCGTTGTAGAAGGCGGCAGGGTCTCTCACGAGCAGTACTTC. It yields the protein CSVVEGGRVSHEQYF.

V usage is TRBV5-6 and J usage is TRBJ2-5, with TRBD1 matching 9 bases. This CDR3 is 15 amino acids long. Germline CDR1 is SGHDT and CDR2 is YYEEEE. Trimming removed 3 bases from V and 8 bases from J; junction bases left unmatched: 11. CDR3 region: CASSSMGQGGRTQYF. The CDR3 coding sequence is TGTGCCAGCAGCTCCATGGGACAGGGAGGGAGAACCCAGTACTTC.

This rearrangement joins TRBV5-1 to TRBJ2-2; D might be TRBD2 (7 bases). This CDR3 has 17 amino acids. V lost 3 bases and J 4 bases, leaving 19 bases between the germline ends. Germline values: CDR1 SGHRS, CDR2 YFSETQ. The CDR3 loop is CASSWGPGGPGTGELFF. CDR3 bases: TGCGCCAGCAGCTGGGGGCCCGGGGGGCCGGGCACCGGGGAGCTGTTTTTT.

This rearrangement joins TRBV29-1 to TRBJ2-5, with D maybe TRBD1 (6 bases). The length of the CDR3 is 12 residues. CDR1 is SQVTM and CDR2 is ANQGSEA in the germline V gene. The CDR3 is CNGRTDGETQYF. The CDR3 nucleotides read TGCAACGGGCGGACAGACGGCGAGACCCAGTACTTC.

This clone has a single count. The CDR3 is CASSRAPQETQYF. The CDR3 DNA reads TGTGCCAGCTCCCGAGCCCCACAAGAGACCCAGTACTTC. The genes are TRBV18 and TRBJ2-5; D gene ambiguous. The V gene's germline CDR1 is KGHSH and CDR2 LQKENI. V was shortened by 6 bases and J by 2 bases, with 10 bases between the two germline ends. The length of the CDR3 is 13 residues.

This chain links TRBV29-1 with TRBJ1-1; D is perhaps TRBD1 (5 bases). This CDR3 spans 14 amino acids. V gave up 7 bases and J gave up 4 bases, with 19 bases separating them. The germline CDR1 and CDR2 sequences are SQVTM and ANQGSEA. Here the CDR3 reads CSATRGSGGTEAFF. The CDR3 DNA is TGCAGCGCCACCCGAGGTTCGGGGGGCACTGAAGCTTTCTTT.

This clone was observed a few times. This sequence joins TRBV5-6 and TRBJ1-1, with 8 bases fitting TRBD1. The CDR3 loop spans 15 amino acids. Germline V CDR1 and CDR2: SGHDT, YYEEEE. Trimming cost V 4 bases and J 1 base; bases outside gene matches: 6. DNA of the CDR3: TGTGCCAGCAGCGCAACTACAGGGGGGAACACTGAAGCTTTCTTT. Translation: CASSATTGGNTEAFF. Based on the CDR3 plus reference TRBV5-6 and TRBJ1-1, the full variable domain is DAGVTQSPTHLIKTRGQQVTLRCSPKSGHDTVSWYQQALGQGPQFIFQYYEEEERQRGNFPDRFSGHQFPNYSSELNVNALLLGDSALYLCASSATTGGNTEAFFGQGTRLTVV.

This clone was observed a single time. The V gene is TRBV2, the J gene TRBJ1-5; TRBD1 aligns across 7 bases. The CDR3 is 15 residues long. The junction had 3 bases not matched to a gene; V was cut back by 0 bases and J by 4 bases. Germline V gene lookup returns CDR1 SNHLY and CDR2 FYNNEI. CDR3 loop: CASSEAAGGNQPQHF. For the CDR3, the DNA is TGTGCCAGCAGTGAAGCCGCAGGGGGGAATCAGCCCCAGCATTTT.

For this clone: One junction end does not reproduce the germline sequence, and a read error may be involved. The same CDR3 is also encoded by other DNA sequences in this sample. The chain recombines TRBV4-1 with TRBJ2-7; weak D call: TRBD1 (5 bases). The CDR3 consists of 16 residues. Germline V gene sequence: CDR1 MGHRA, CDR2 YSYEKL. In nucleotides, the CDR3 is TGTGCCAGCAGCCAAGATCCCCAGGGCGGCTCCTACGAGCAGTACTTC. Translating it yields CASSQDPQGGSYEQYF.

This clone was seen only a few times. V usage is TRBV2 and J usage is TRBJ2-1, with D possibly TRBD1 on 7 matching bases. The CDR3 totals 14 residues. The germline V gene encodes CDR1 SNHLY and CDR2 FYNNEI. V was pared by 8 bases and J by 1 base, with 12 bases between. Here the CDR3 DNA reads TGTGCCAGCGGGGCGGGACAGTCCTACAATGAGCAGTTCTTC. Its protein product is CASGAGQSYNEQFF.

This chain links TRBV30 with TRBJ2-7; D is perhaps TRBD2 (7 bases). V was clipped by 7 bases and J by 5 bases, with 21 bases between them. CDR1 is GTSNPN and CDR2 is SVGIG in the germline V gene (reference sequence). The CDR3 consists of 14 residues. CDR3 coding DNA: TGTGCCTCCGGGACGGGGGGCTTTTTAGACGAGCAGTACTTC. The encoded protein is CASGTGGFLDEQYF.

This chain uses TRBV5-1 with TRBJ2-7, with TRBD1 matching over 9 bases. Trimming took 1 base from V and 0 from J; bases not matched to a gene: 2. The CDR3 consists of 15 residues. Germline CDR1 is SGHRS and CDR2 is YFSETQ. The CDR3 nucleotides read TGCGCCAGCAGCTTGAACAGGGGGCCCTCCTACGAGCAGTACTTC. It specifies CASSLNRGPSYEQYF.

This chain uses TRBV10-3 with TRBJ1-2; D is possibly TRBD1 (5 bases). Trimming pared 7 bases from V and 2 bases from J, leaving 11 bases between. Germline values: CDR1 ENHRY, CDR2 SYGVKD. The CDR3 spans 13 residues. The CDR3 region is CAITGTQNYGYTF. The CDR3 DNA follows: TGTGCCATCACCGGGACTCAGAACTATGGCTACACCTTC.

The V and J genes are TRBV2 and TRBJ1-6; tentatively, D is TRBD1 (5 bases). There are 12 residues in the CDR3. Trimming took off 8 bases at V and 9 bases at J, with 11 bases between the two ends. Germline V lookup: CDR1 SNHLY, CDR2 FYNNEI. The CDR3 bases are TGTGCCAGCGGCAGGGTTGTTTCACCCCTCCACTTT. This sequence encodes CASGRVVSPLHF.

The CDR3 region has the DNA TGTGCCAGTAGCCTTCGAGCAGGACTAGAGCAGTTCTTC. This codes for CASSLRAGLEQFF. The gene calls are TRBV19 and TRBJ2-1, with a possible D match to TRBD2 (6 bases). V dropped 6 bases and J dropped 10 bases, with 16 bases sitting between them. This CDR3 region has 13 residues. Looked up from germline, CDR1 is LNHDA and CDR2 is SQIVND (reference sequence).

V is TRBV13 and J is TRBJ2-1; 15 bases align to TRBD2. CDR1 PRHDT and CDR2 FYEKMQ come from the germline V gene (reference sequence). This CDR3 has 22 residues. The V segment lost 5 bases and the J segment 2 bases; nucleotides outside the gene matches: 19. In nucleotides, the CDR3 is TGTGCCAGCAGCACGCTAGCCTTCCCGGGACTAGCGGGAGGCGGCCCCTACAATGAGCAGTTCTTC. Translated: CASSTLAFPGLAGGGPYNEQFF.

The rearrangement links TRBV12-5 to TRBJ2-1, with TRBD1 identical over 9 bases. The CDR3 sequence is 13 residues long. CDR1 is LGHNT and CDR2 is FRNRAP in the germline V gene. Trimming removed 4 bases from V and 6 bases from J; junction bases left unmatched: 1. The CDR3 region is CASGSDRGNEQFF. CDR3 sequence (DNA): TGTGCTAGTGGTTCGGACAGGGGCAATGAGCAGTTCTTC.

This clone has more than one count but fewer than ten. The chain has TRBV7-8 and TRBJ1-2, with 8 positions matching TRBD1. J lost 8 bases, V lost 3 bases, and 8 bases had no gene match. The CDR3 loop spans 14 amino acids. Germline-derived CDR1 and CDR2 are SGHVS and FQNEAQ. The CDR3 loop reads CASSLSPGGRGYTF. For the CDR3, the DNA is TGTGCCAGCAGCTTGAGCCCAGGGGGCCGCGGCTACACCTTC.

This chain uses TRBV7-9 with TRBJ2-6; D perhaps matches TRBD1 (6 bases). From germline, CDR1 is SEHNR and CDR2 FQNEAQ (reference sequence). This CDR3 has 16 amino acids. V lost 5 bases and J lost 0, with 11 bases in between. The CDR3 bases are TGTGCCAGCAGCCCGACACAGGGCTCTGGGGCCAACGTCCTGACTTTC. Translated: CASSPTQGSGANVLTF.

The chain joins TRBV4-3 to TRBJ1-1; D is possibly TRBD1 (6 bases). Germline-derived CDR1 and CDR2 are LGHNA and YSLEER. V was trimmed by 1 base and J by 1 base, leaving 13 bases between them. This CDR3 has 16 residues. The CDR3: CASSQASGVGNTEAFF. CDR3 bases: TGCGCCAGCAGCCAAGCTTCAGGGGTGGGGAACACTGAAGCTTTCTTT.

The V gene is TRBV27, the J gene TRBJ1-4; D might be TRBD1 (6 bases). The CDR3 totals 15 residues. The germline gives CDR1 MNHEY, CDR2 SMNVEV (reference sequence). V lost 5 bases, J lost 0 bases, and 10 bases lay in between. This CDR3 is CASSPDRSTNEKLFF. The DNA of the CDR3 is TGTGCCAGCAGTCCCGACAGGTCAACTAATGAAAAACTGTTTTTT.